The sequence of this T cell receptor (beta chain) was determined in a study of CD8 T cells in ankylosing spondylitis. Study observations and caveats: Earlier literature documents some of the motif variants in reactive arthritis synovial fluid and blood. Disease-linked clones had a CD8+ phenotype and relatively low frequency in peripheral blood.

Quantitative molecular-barcoded 5'-RACE generated the TCR beta libraries. TCRdb fed the 5' RACE reads into MiXCR, producing one record per CDR3 protein. The sample holds around 150,000 distinct CDR3 sequences, 25% to 35% seen once. This clonotype was recorded at least ten times. The antigen is not known. The CDR3 runs 13 residues. The J segment lost 1 base and the V segment lost 6 bases, leaving 5 bases of the junction unmatched. Germline CDR1 and CDR2: SQVTM and ANQGSEA. The clonotype was recovered from a male donor with ankylosing spondylitis. Sample: synovial fluid, either unsorted or a sorted T cell fraction (not recorded which). The gene calls are TRBV29-1 and TRBJ1-1, with 7 nucleotides matching TRBD1. The CDR3 sequence: CSVLTGANTEAFF. CDR3 DNA sequence: TGCAGCGTGTTAACAGGGGCGAACACTGAAGCTTTCTTT.